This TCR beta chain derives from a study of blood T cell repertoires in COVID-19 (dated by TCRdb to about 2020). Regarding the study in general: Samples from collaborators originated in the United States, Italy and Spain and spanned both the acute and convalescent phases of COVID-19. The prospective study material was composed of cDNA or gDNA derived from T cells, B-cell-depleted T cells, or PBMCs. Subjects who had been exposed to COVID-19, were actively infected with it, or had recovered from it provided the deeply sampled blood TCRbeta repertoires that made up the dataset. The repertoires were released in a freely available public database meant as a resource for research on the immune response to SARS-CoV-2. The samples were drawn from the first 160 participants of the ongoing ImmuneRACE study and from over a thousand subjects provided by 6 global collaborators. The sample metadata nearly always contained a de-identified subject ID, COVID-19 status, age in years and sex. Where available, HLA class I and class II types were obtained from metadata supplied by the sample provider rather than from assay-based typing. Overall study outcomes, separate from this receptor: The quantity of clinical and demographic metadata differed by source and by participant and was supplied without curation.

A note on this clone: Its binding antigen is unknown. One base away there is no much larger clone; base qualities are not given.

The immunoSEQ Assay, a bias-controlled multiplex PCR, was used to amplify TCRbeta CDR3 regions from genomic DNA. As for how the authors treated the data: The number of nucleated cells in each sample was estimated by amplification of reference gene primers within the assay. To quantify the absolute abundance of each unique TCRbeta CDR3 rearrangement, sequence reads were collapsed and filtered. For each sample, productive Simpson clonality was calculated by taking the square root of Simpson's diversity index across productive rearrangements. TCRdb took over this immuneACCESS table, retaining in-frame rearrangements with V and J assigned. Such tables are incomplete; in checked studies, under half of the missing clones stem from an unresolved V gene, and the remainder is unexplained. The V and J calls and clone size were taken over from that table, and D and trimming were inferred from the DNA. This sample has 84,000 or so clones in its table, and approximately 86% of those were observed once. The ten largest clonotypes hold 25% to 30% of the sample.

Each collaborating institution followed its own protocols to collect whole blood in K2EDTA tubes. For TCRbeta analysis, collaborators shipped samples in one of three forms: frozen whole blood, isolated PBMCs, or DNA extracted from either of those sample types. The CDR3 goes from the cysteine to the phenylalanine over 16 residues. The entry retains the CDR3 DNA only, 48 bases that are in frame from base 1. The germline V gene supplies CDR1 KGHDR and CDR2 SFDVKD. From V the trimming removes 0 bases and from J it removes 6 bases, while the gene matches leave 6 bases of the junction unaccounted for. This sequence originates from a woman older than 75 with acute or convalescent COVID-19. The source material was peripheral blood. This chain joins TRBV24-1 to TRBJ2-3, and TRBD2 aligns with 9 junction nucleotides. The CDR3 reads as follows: CATSDLGAGGADTQYF. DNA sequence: TGTGCCACCAGTGATTTGGGAGCGGGAGGCGCTGATACGCAGTATTTT.